This TCR beta chain comes out of a study of blood T cell repertoires in COVID-19 (dated by TCRdb to 2018 to 2021). For context, the study as a whole: Samples covering the acute and convalescent phases of COVID-19 were provided by collaborators in the United States, Italy and Spain. Deeply sampled blood TCRbeta repertoires from subjects exposed to, actively infected with, or recovered from COVID-19 were included in the dataset. The prospective study material was composed of cDNA or gDNA derived from T cells, B-cell-depleted T cells, or PBMCs. Samples were obtained from the ongoing ImmuneRACE study (first 160 participants) and from 1,254 subjects provided by 6 global collaborators. The repertoires were released in a freely available public database meant as a resource for research on the immune response to SARS-CoV-2. Sample metadata almost always included a de-identified subject ID, COVID-19 status, age in years and sex. Where HLA class I and class II types were available, the types were taken from metadata supplied by the sample provider, not from assay-based typing.

Whole blood was collected in K2EDTA tubes by collaborating institutions according to the institutions' own protocols. Collaborator samples were shipped for TCRbeta analysis as frozen whole blood, isolated PBMCs, or DNA extracted from either sample type. Results and caveats for the whole study, not just this receptor: The quantity of clinical and demographic metadata differed by source and by participant and was supplied without curation.

Trimming removed 7 bases from V and 1 base from J, leaving 15 bases between the germline ends. From the germline V gene, CDR1 is ENHRY and CDR2 is SYGVKD. The CDR3 covers 15 residues, taking in both the cysteine and the phenylalanine. The retained sequence is limited to the CDR3, 45 bases, with the frame set at the first base. In the case of this clone: The antigen it recognizes is unknown. Base quality data are lacking; no much larger clone is found one base away.

TCRbeta CDR3 regions were amplified from genomic DNA using the immunoSEQ Assay, a bias-controlled multiplex PCR. Under the source paper's analysis protocol: The number of nucleated cells in each sample was estimated from the amplification of reference gene primers within the assay. To quantify the absolute abundance of each unique TCRbeta CDR3 rearrangement, sequence reads were collapsed and filtered. For each sample, productive Simpson clonality was calculated by taking the square root of Simpson's diversity index across productive rearrangements. Entries here come from immuneACCESS through TCRdb and include only in-frame sequences with V and J called. Some clones fail to appear in such tables; in the studies checked, an unresolved V gene covers under half of the shortfall, and the cause of the remainder is unknown. The V and J calls and clone size come from that table; D and trimming were worked out from the DNA. The sample includes hundreds of thousands of clones, with 80% to 90% observed a single time. The ten largest account for around 2.5% of the sample.

Sequencing input: peripheral blood. This receptor was obtained from a woman aged 35 to 49 with active or convalescent COVID-19. The receptor chain draws on TRBV10-3 and TRBJ2-3; 7 matching bases give a weak D call of TRBD1. The sequenced DNA is TGTGCCATCAATCAGGGGGGCATTGGCACAGATACGCAGTATTTT. It encodes CAINQGGIGTDTQYF.